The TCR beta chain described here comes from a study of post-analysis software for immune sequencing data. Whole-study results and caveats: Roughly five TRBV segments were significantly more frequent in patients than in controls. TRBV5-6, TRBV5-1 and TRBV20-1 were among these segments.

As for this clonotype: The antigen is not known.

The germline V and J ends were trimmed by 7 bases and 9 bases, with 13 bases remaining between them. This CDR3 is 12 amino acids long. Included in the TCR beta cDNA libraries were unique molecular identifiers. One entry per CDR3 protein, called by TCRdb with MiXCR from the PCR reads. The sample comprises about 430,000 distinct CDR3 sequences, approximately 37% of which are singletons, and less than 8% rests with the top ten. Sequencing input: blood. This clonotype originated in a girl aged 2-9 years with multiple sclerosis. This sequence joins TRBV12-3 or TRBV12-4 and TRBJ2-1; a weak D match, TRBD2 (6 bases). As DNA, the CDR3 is TGTGCCAGCACCGCGGGGTCGGGTGAGCAGTTCTTC. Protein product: CASTAGSGEQFF.